The rows below give T cell receptor beta chains drawn from one sample of a study of shared clonotypes between healthy human individuals. Repertoires were generated with immunoSEQ multiplex PCR, while TCRdb's copy carries only in-frame clones and drops some. The data show millions of clones, roughly nine tenths seen once. Sequenced input: naive CD4+ T cells sorted from blood. These receptors all come from a man between 18 and 29 years old in good health. Each CDR3 is given with its conserved first and last residue. A clone size is listed for some rows: how often the clone was seen (once, few, many), or a class if it is expanded.

length | size | J | V | CDR3
18 | NA | TRBJ2-5 | TRBV18 | CASSQSGRVTTNPETQYF
14 | NA | TRBJ2-1 | TRBV19 | CASSMDRARDEQFF
13 | once | TRBJ1-2 | TRBV6-5 | CASGGGGNYGYTF
14 | NA | TRBJ2-7 | TRBV10-2 | CASSEWGRSYEQYF
16 | NA | TRBJ2-3 | TRBV15 | CATSIRQGGGKDTQYF
13 | NA | TRBJ2-7 | TRBV6-5 | CASSYSRGGEQYF
12 | NA | TRBJ1-1 | TRBV30 | CAWSVFFREAFF
13 | NA | TRBJ2-1 | TRBV28 | CASSQTTYNEQFF
15 | NA | TRBJ1-1 | TRBV12-5 | CASGLVLRPTAEAFF
15 | NA | TRBJ2-5 | TRBV9 | CASSVDVFRGETQYF
18 | NA | TRBJ2-6 | TRBV15 | CATSRVGQTLSGANVLTF
13 | NA | TRBJ2-7 | TRBV29-1 | CSVVNRGVYEQYF
15 | once | TRBJ2-6 | TRBV7-2 | CASTITVSGANVLTF
14 | NA | TRBJ2-5 | TRBV5-1 | CASSLVLGVETQYF
11 | NA | TRBJ2-3 | TRBV20-1 | CSAPRGPRRFF
18 | NA | TRBJ1-3 | TRBV7-9 | CASSAFPPIQQSGNTIYF
13 | NA | TRBJ1-1 | TRBV7-9 | CASIQGLGTEAFF
15 | few | TRBJ1-1 | TRBV5-6 | CASSPMDRASTEAFF
14 | NA | TRBJ1-1 | TRBV7-9 | CASTRQGANTEAFF
18 | NA | TRBJ2-3 | TRBV5-1 | CASSSGTSGRAQADTQYF
14 | once | TRBJ1-5 | TRBV28 | CASSPDRGLQPQHF
13 | NA | TRBJ2-5 | TRBV30 | CAWSFNSQETQYF
17 | NA | TRBJ1-3 | TRBV15 | CATSRATTGITGNTIYF
16 | NA | TRBJ2-7 | TRBV7-6 | CASSLASGGPHYEQYF
17 | NA | TRBJ1-1 | TRBV27 | CASKGDRAPGVNTEAFF
15 | NA | TRBJ2-1 | TRBV5-1 | CASTHSGSSYNEQFF
17 | once | TRBJ1-5 | TRBV7-9 | CASSYYGGTGEGQPQHF
21 | NA | TRBJ2-4 | TRBV7-8 | CASSSLYDSGVRTLAKNIQYF
14 | NA | TRBJ2-3 | TRBV4-1 | CASSQVGGTDTQYF
15 | once | TRBJ1-1 | TRBV6-5 | CASSYGPGGDTEAFF
15 | NA | TRBJ1-4 | TRBV30 | CAWSVFRGPELELFF
16 | NA | TRBJ1-1 | TRBV29-1 | CSVGGPGGGMGTEAFF
15 | NA | TRBJ2-7 | TRBV10-3 | CAISEATSGRAEQYF
14 | NA | TRBJ1-2 | TRBV27 | CASSLRFSNYGYTF
15 | NA | TRBJ1-2 | TRBV28 | CASSLRDRGPYGYTF
13 | NA | TRBJ2-5 | TRBV19 | CASNQGTWETQYF
12 | NA | TRBJ2-3 | TRBV6-6 | CASTWGTDTQYF
15 | NA | TRBJ2-2 | TRBV6-4 | CASSSRARNTGELFF
18 | NA | TRBJ1-4 | TRBV27 | CASSHRRDRADSDEKLFF
14 | NA | TRBJ1-2 | TRBV10-3 | CAISGQGGDYGYTF
14 | NA | TRBJ1-2 | TRBV7-9 | CASSSTGQTYGYTF
16 | NA | TRBJ1-5 | TRBV28 | CASWEGVGQGDQPQHF
12 | NA | TRBJ2-1 | TRBV15 | CATSRAMYEQFF
15 | NA | TRBJ2-1 | TRBV7-7 | CASSSRIAVMNEQFF
15 | NA | TRBJ2-7 | TRBV4-2 | CASSQAPLAGEEQYF
16 | NA | TRBJ2-7 | TRBV19 | CASSQGTGLAGAEQYF
15 | NA | TRBJ2-1 | TRBV14 | CASSPGQGGFGEQFF
15 | NA | TRBJ2-7 | TRBV6-5 | CASSYSDRGIYEQYF
17 | once | TRBJ2-5 | TRBV10-3 | CAISESKRGQGQETQYF
13 | few | TRBJ1-2 | TRBV6-5 | CASSWDNGYGYTF
14 | NA | TRBJ2-2 | TRBV7-9 | CASSTIQGSGELFF
16 | once | TRBJ2-6 | TRBV25-1 | CASSARERDGANVLTF
14 | NA | TRBJ1-2 | TRBV19 | CASSIVVPAYGYTF
17 | NA | TRBJ2-3 | TRBV9 | CASSAIGGDISTDTQYF
18 | NA | TRBJ2-7 | TRBV4-1 | CASSQDSYATGTSYEQYF
14 | NA | TRBJ1-1 | TRBV6-1 | CASSPGQANTEAFF
14 | NA | TRBJ1-4 | TRBV6-5 | CASSYGGINEKLFF
17 | NA | TRBJ1-6 | TRBV5-4 | CASSRGQGELRNSPLHF